This T cell receptor beta chain is from a study of response to subunit inactivated influenza vaccine. In this sample, this clonotype turned up a few times. Its antigen is currently unknown. Study-level results: There was a suggestion from the authors that each seasonal influenza vaccination recruits few new T cells.

MiXCR, run by TCRdb on the RT-PCR reads, gives a single entry per CDR3 protein. The sample contains about 190,000 distinct CDR3 sequences, approximately 15% of which appear only once. Germline V CDR1 and CDR2: LGHDT, YNNKEL (reference sequence). Trimming removed 0 bases at V and 6 bases at J, with 18 bases between. This CDR3 contains 18 residues. Sequenced here: CD8+ T cells sorted from PBMCs, sampled about 5 days after vaccination. The TCR comes from a man aged 50-60 years who received an inactivated influenza vaccine. The J gene is TRBJ2-6, the V gene TRBV3-1; maybe TRBD1 (6 bases). CDR3 nucleotide sequence: TGTGCCAGCAGCCAAGAGCCCGAAGACAGGTGGCCGGCCAACGTCCTGACTTTC. It specifies CASSQEPEDRWPANVLTF. The full variable domain, in which reference TRBV3-1 and TRBJ2-6 provide the parts outside the CDR3, is DTAVSQTPKYLVTQMGNDKSIKCEQNLGHDTMYWYKQDSKKFLKIMFSYNNKELIINETVPNRFSPKSPDKAHLNLHINSLELGDSAVYFCASSQEPEDRWPANVLTFGAGSRLTVL.